This T cell receptor (beta chain) is drawn from a study of cytomegalovirus exposure and HLA in healthy donors. With 60 Vbeta and 13 Jbeta primers, the PCR was carried out. Profiled with immunoSEQ multiplex PCR; TCRdb holds only in-frame clones, not every one. The table records 150,000 to 200,000 clones, 81% of them present only once. Trimming shortened V by 2 bases and J by 2 bases, and 6 bases separated the two germline ends. Germline CDR1 reads KGHSH; CDR2 reads LQKENI. The length of the CDR3 is 13 residues. In this sample, this clone turned up once. Sequenced input: PBMCs. The chain employs TRBV18 and TRBJ1-2; D is possibly TRBD1 (5 bases). The TCR originated in a woman aged 18-29 years in good health and CMV-seropositive. The CDR3 reads CASSPSGNYGYTF. The DNA for the CDR3 is TGTGCCAGCTCACCATCAGGGAACTATGGCTACACCTTC.